The clone carrying this TCR beta chain was counted once. The antigen remains undetermined. V lost 7 bases and J lost 2; bases outside the gene matches: 4. This CDR3 has 14 amino acids. Germline CDR1 SNHLY, CDR2 FYNNEI. This entry comes from a study of cytomegalovirus exposure and HLA in healthy donors. Background on the study: There were 350 to 450 genotyped donors. Of these, about 80% fell in the genetic ancestry cluster associated with self-reported Caucasian donors. General observations from the study: Sequence variants that were highly shared formed a cluster that was likely a sequencing artifact.

Researchers ran the PCR with 60 Vbeta and 13 Jbeta primers. Using immunoSEQ multiplex PCR, the repertoire was profiled, and TCRdb retains in-frame clones only, with some absent. The sample lists around 69,000 clones; 60% to 70% were seen once. The gene calls are TRBV2 and TRBJ2-3, with 9 bases matching TRBD1. The TCR comes from a man between 40 and 49 years old in good health and CMV-seropositive. The specimen sequenced was PBMCs. CDR3 amino acids: CASKGQGTTDTQYF. The CDR3 coding sequence is TGTGCCAGCAAAGGACAGGGGACCACAGATACGCAGTATTTT.